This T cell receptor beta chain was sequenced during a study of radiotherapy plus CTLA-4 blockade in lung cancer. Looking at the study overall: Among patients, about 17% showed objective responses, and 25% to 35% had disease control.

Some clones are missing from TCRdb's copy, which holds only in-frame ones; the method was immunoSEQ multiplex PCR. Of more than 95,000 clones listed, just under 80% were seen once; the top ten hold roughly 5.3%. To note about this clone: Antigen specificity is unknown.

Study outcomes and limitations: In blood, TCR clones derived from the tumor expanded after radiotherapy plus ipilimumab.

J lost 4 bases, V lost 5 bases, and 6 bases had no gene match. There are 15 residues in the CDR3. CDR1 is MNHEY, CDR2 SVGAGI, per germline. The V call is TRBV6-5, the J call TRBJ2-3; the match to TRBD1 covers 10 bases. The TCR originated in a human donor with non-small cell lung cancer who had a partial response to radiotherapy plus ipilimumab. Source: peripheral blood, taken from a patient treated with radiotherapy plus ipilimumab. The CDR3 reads CASSPTGGESDTQYF. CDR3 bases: TGTGCCAGCAGTCCGACAGGGGGCGAGTCAGATACGCAGTATTTT.